This record looks at one T cell receptor (beta chain) sequence and its context. Its antigen is currently unknown. The study ran its PCR with 60 Vbeta and 13 Jbeta primers. This table comes from immunoSEQ multiplex PCR, and its TCRdb copy is limited to in-frame clones, with some not included. The repertoire includes 150,000 to 200,000 clones, around 80% of them detected once, and 1.4% sits in the top ten. This record comes from a study of cytomegalovirus exposure and HLA in healthy donors. Germline loops: CDR1 LNHDA, CDR2 SQIVND (reference sequence). Trimming removed 3 bases at V and 4 bases at J, with 10 bases between. This CDR3 has 15 residues. Study conclusions and caveats: V- and J-gene trimming of TCR beta was linked (in a later analysis) to a missense DCLRE1C variant. Per a prior analysis, the majority of TCR beta V segments were productive roughly 87% or roughly 30% of the time. High sensitivity and specificity were reportedly achieved when the classifier diagnosed cytomegalovirus status.

Sequencing was done on a sample of PBMCs. This receptor was taken from a man aged 18-30 years in good health and CMV-seronegative. The V call is TRBV19, the J call TRBJ1-6; no firm D call. As DNA, the CDR3 is TGTGCCAGTAGTATGGATGGACTGTATAATTCACCCCTCCACTTT. Its translation: CASSMDGLYNSPLHF.